This entry lists 20 T cell receptor beta chains sequenced from one sample in a study of cytomegalovirus exposure and HLA in healthy donors. The primer mix had 60 Vbeta and 13 Jbeta primers. The method was immunoSEQ multiplex PCR; TCRdb's version includes in-frame clones alone and lacks a portion of them. This sample has under 130,000 clones, with 60% to 85% found just once. Sequenced sample: PBMCs. The receptors shown here come from a female donor in good health and CMV-seropositive.

This rearrangement joins TRBV9 to TRBJ1-1; maybe TRBD1 (6 bases). Germline values: CDR1 SGDLS, CDR2 YYNGEE. There are 14 residues in the CDR3. The germline V and J ends were trimmed by 3 bases and 1 base, with 10 bases remaining between them. This CDR3 reads CASSGRGGNTEAFF. As DNA, the CDR3 is TGTGCCAGCAGCGGACGAGGGGGGAACACTGAAGCTTTCTTT.

The chain uses TRBV30 and TRBJ1-5; TRBD1 agrees at 7 bases. Germline loops: CDR1 GTSNPN, CDR2 SVGIG (reference sequence). This CDR3 region has 14 residues. With V trimmed by 2 bases and J by 6 bases, 7 bases remained unmatched. The CDR3 DNA reads as TGTGCCTGGAGTCCCCAAGGGGGCAGTCAGCCCCAGCATTTT. It is translated as CAWSPQGGSQPQHF.

The genes are TRBV20-1 and TRBJ2-7; D is uncertain. Per germline, CDR1 DFQATT and CDR2 SNEGSKA (reference sequence). V lost 6 bases and J 3 bases, leaving 9 bases between the germline ends. There are 11 residues in the CDR3. CDR3 loop: CSAPRGYEQYF. In nucleotides, the CDR3 is TGCAGTGCCCCAAGAGGCTACGAGCAGTACTTC.

This clone was seen only a few times. The chain has TRBV28 and TRBJ2-7; D not certain. This CDR3 has 15 amino acids. CDR1 is MDHEN and CDR2 is SYDVKM in the germline V gene. V gave up 4 bases and J gave up 0 bases, with 13 bases separating them. The CDR3 DNA reads as TGTGCCAGCAGTTCGCCGGGTCCCAGCTCCTACGAGCAGTACTTC. Protein product: CASSSPGPSSYEQYF.

The gene calls are TRBV19 and TRBJ2-4; possibly TRBD2 for D (5 bases). With 1 base removed from V and 3 bases from J, the gap between germline ends came to 7 bases. The CDR3 loop spans 14 amino acids. Germline CDR1 LNHDA, CDR2 SQIVND (reference sequence). CDR3 sequence (DNA): TGTGCCAGTAGTATAGCGGGGATCAAAAACATTCAGTACTTC. Encoded protein: CASSIAGIKNIQYF.

V usage is TRBV6-1 and J usage is TRBJ1-5; the match to TRBD1 covers 11 bases. Unmatched junction bases numbered 13, after V lost 4 bases and J lost 5 bases. Germline-derived CDR1 and CDR2 are MNHNS and SASEGT. This CDR3 is 18 amino acids long. CDR3 coding DNA: TGTGCCAGCAGTGGTGGGACAGGGGGAAGGGCTCGACATCAGCCCCAGCATTTT. Its translation: CASSGGTGGRARHQPQHF.

The genes are TRBV5-1 and TRBJ2-2; the D gene is possibly TRBD1 (5 bases). The V gene's germline CDR1 is SGHRS and CDR2 YFSETQ. The CDR3 is 15 amino acids. V dropped 7 bases and J dropped 4 bases, with 17 bases sitting between them. CDR3 loop: CASFGHPAGTGELFF. CDR3 sequence (DNA): TGCGCCAGCTTTGGACACCCGGCCGGCACCGGGGAGCTGTTTTTT.

V usage is TRBV30 and J usage is TRBJ2-5; 9 bases fit TRBD2. Germline CDR1 reads GTSNPN; CDR2 reads SVGIG (reference sequence). This CDR3 has 18 residues. After removal of 0 bases from V and 5 bases from J, the junction contained 16 bases not matched to a gene. The CDR3 DNA reads as TGTGCCTGGAGTGTCTTGGGCGGGAGGGCGTTTGGGAGGGAGACCCAGTACTTC. Translated: CAWSVLGGRAFGRETQYF.

The chain carries TRBV9 and TRBJ1-2; D perhaps matches TRBD1 (6 bases). Deletions cut 4 bases from V and 3 bases from J, with 10 bases between. The V gene's germline CDR1 is SGDLS and CDR2 YYNGEE. The CDR3 covers 13 residues. The CDR3 coding sequence is TGTGCCAGCAGCCAGCAGGGGTACTATGGCTACACCTTC. It encodes CASSQQGYYGYTF.

J is TRBJ1-5 and V is TRBV18; TRBD1 matches 9 bases. Germline V lookup: CDR1 KGHSH, CDR2 LQKENI. The V segment lost 6 bases and the J segment 2 bases; nucleotides outside the gene matches: 5. This CDR3 region has 15 residues. CDR3 residues: CASSQGQGGNQPQHF. CDR3 nucleotide sequence: TGTGCCAGCTCCCAGGGACAGGGCGGCAATCAGCCCCAGCATTTT.

The chain couples TRBV7-2 to TRBJ1-2; TRBD1 matches at 9 bases. This CDR3 contains 15 residues. V gave up 5 bases and J gave up 12 bases; unmatched junction bases: 16. The germline V gene has CDR1 SGHTA and CDR2 FQGNSA. The CDR3 nucleotides are TGTGCCAGCAGCGGCCAGGGACAGGGAATTGGAGTCCACACCTTC. Residues: CASSGQGQGIGVHTF. Filled out from reference TRBV7-2 and TRBJ1-2, the complete variable domain reads GAGVSQSPSNKVTEKGKDVELRCDPISGHTALYWYRQSLGQGLEFLIYFQGNSAPDKSGLPSDRFSAERTGGSVSTLTIQRTQQEDSAVYLCASSGQGQGIGVHTFGSGTRLTVV.

J is TRBJ2-2 and V is TRBV4-3, with D possibly being TRBD2 (7 bases). This CDR3 is 17 amino acids long. Deletions cut 0 bases from V and 6 bases from J, with 17 bases between. Germline-derived CDR1 and CDR2 are LGHNA and YSLEER. CDR3 nucleotide sequence: TGCGCCAGCAGCCAAGATATGGCGGGGGCCCTTCCCGGGGAGCTGTTTTTT. It translates to CASSQDMAGALPGELFF.

The rearrangement links TRBV7-9 to TRBJ1-2; D perhaps matches TRBD1 (6 bases). The V gene lost 3 bases and the J gene lost 7 bases, with 15 bases spanning the gap. This CDR3 is 14 amino acids long. Germline CDR1 is SEHNR and CDR2 is FQNEAQ (reference sequence). CDR3 region: CASSFGRDKSGYTF. DNA of the CDR3: TGTGCCAGCAGCTTCGGCAGGGACAAGAGTGGCTACACCTTC.

Only one count was recorded for this clone. The V and J genes are TRBV30 and TRBJ2-1, with 7 positions matching TRBD2. The junction had 8 bases not matched to a gene; V was cut back by 2 bases and J by 4 bases. CDR1 GTSNPN and CDR2 SVGIG come from the germline V gene (reference sequence). This CDR3 is built from 15 residues. CDR3 sequence reads: CAWSRAAGLYNEQFF. For the CDR3, the DNA is TGTGCCTGGAGTAGGGCAGCGGGGCTTTACAATGAGCAGTTCTTC. The complete variable domain, with remaining parts taken from reference TRBV30 and TRBJ2-1, reads SQTIHQWPATLVQPVGSPLSLECTVEGTSNPNLYWYRQAAGRGLQLLFYSVGIGQISSEVPQNLSASRPQDRQFILSSKKLLLSDSGFYLCAWSRAAGLYNEQFFGPGTRLTVL.

The CDR3 loop reads CASSLWTSSTDTQYF. The CDR3 DNA reads TGCGCCAGCAGCTTGTGGACTAGCAGCACAGATACGCAGTATTTT. V gene TRBV5-1 combines with J gene TRBJ2-3, with 8 bases identical to TRBD2. Germline V gene data show CDR1 as SGHRS and CDR2 as YFSETQ. The CDR3 contains 15 residues. After removal of 1 base from V and 0 bases from J, the junction contained 1 base not matched to a gene.

The rearrangement links TRBV28 to TRBJ1-5; no clear D gene. CDR1 and CDR2 (germline): MDHEN, SYDVKM. This CDR3 contains 12 residues. Trimming removed 7 bases at V and 7 bases at J, with 11 bases between. CDR3 amino acids: CASTAFGQPQHF. DNA for the CDR3: TGTGCCAGCACTGCCTTCGGGCAGCCCCAGCATTTT.

V and J are TRBV6-1 and TRBJ2-1; no reliable D call. The CDR3 has 15 amino acids. Germline loops: CDR1 MNHNS, CDR2 SASEGT. V dropped 6 bases and J dropped 5 bases, with 17 bases sitting between them. CDR3 in amino acids: CASRPRLNLDNEQFF. DNA for the CDR3: TGTGCCAGCAGACCTCGCTTAAATTTAGACAATGAGCAGTTCTTC.

The table lists this clone with a count of one. The V gene is TRBV5-6, the J gene TRBJ1-2, with TRBD1 as a possible D gene (5 bases). Germline loops: CDR1 SGHDT, CDR2 YYEEEE. This CDR3 comprises 16 residues. Trimming pared 2 bases from V and 1 base from J, leaving 15 bases between. This CDR3 reads CASSLRRGAVNYGYTF. In nucleotides, the CDR3 is TGTGCCAGCAGCTTACGAAGGGGCGCTGTTAACTATGGCTACACCTTC. The whole variable domain, filled in from reference TRBV5-6 and TRBJ1-2, reads DAGVTQSPTHLIKTRGQQVTLRCSPKSGHDTVSWYQQALGQGPQFIFQYYEEEERQRGNFPDRFSGHQFPNYSSELNVNALLLGDSALYLCASSLRRGAVNYGYTFGSGTRLTVV.

J is TRBJ1-2 and V is TRBV5-1; D gene ambiguous. The CDR3 contains 13 residues. Per the germline V gene, CDR1 is SGHRS and CDR2 is YFSETQ. The V and J ends lost 2 bases and 3 bases respectively, with 8 bases between them. CDR3 in amino acids: CASSLVPDYGYTF. The CDR3 nucleotides read TGCGCCAGCAGCTTAGTGCCAGACTATGGCTACACCTTC.

The rearrangement joins TRBV4-2 to TRBJ1-1; TRBD1 matches 7 bases. Unmatched junction bases numbered 8, after V lost 2 bases and J lost 8 bases. The CDR3 spans 14 residues. From germline, CDR1 is LGHNA and CDR2 YNFKEQ. For the CDR3, the DNA is TGTGCCAGCAGCCAACCGATGCAACAGGGGGAAGCTTTCTTT. Its translation: CASSQPMQQGEAFF.